This TCR beta chain was obtained from a study of cytomegalovirus exposure and HLA in healthy donors (dated by TCRdb to about 2017). Describing the broader study: In an earlier analysis of approximately 640 of the donors, 276 Gb of sequence data and 117 million unique TCR beta sequences from roughly 180 million T cells were reported. About 300 gigabases of sequencing data and 70 million to 85 million unique TCR sequences were included in an early release covering 550 to 650 HLA-typed donors. The genetic ancestry cluster associated with self-reported Caucasian donors included around 76% of the approximately 410 genotyped donors. The aim of the study was to test whether cataloging public T cell receptors could identify signatures of past pathogen exposure. The study profiled the T cell repertoires of around 700 subjects by immunosequencing and related them to cytomegalovirus serostatus. Along with the approximately 600-subject first cohort, a separate validation cohort of about 110 different subjects was used. High-throughput TCR immunosequencing, statistical association of individual TCRs with disease status, and machine learning were combined to predict cytomegalovirus infection status. A later analysis re-analyzed previously published TCR beta repertoires from hundreds of donors and added high-resolution HLA genotyping to study TCR occurrence patterns. In the later analysis, no new phenotypic data were used to find candidate immune exposures; instead, reliance was placed on TCR beta sequences and their occurrence across donors. To decide whether each TCR beta V gene segment behaved as functional or pseudogenic, an earlier analysis of some 540 of the donors relied on high-throughput TCR beta sequencing. Donor age, sex, ethnicity and CMV serostatus were compiled together with the repertoire data. Genome-wide SNP genotypes for about three fifths of the roughly 670 donors were used in a later genetic analysis, which treated that subset as a discovery cohort. Every discovery cohort repertoire had been produced on one sequencing platform. Both class I and class II loci were covered by HLA typing, at four-digit resolution. Typing coverage differed by locus: A, B, C, DRB1 and DQB1 were typed in about 620-640 donors, DQA1 in 522, DPA1 in 600 to 610, and DPB1 in around 490. Five DR-DQ haplotypes were handled as single units for association and clustering because linkage in the cohort was strong. Among almost 400 genotyped donors of the cohort, an average of approximately 240,000 unique TCR beta nucleotide sequences were sequenced per donor, around 18% of them non-productive.

The cohort consisted of approximately 690 healthy bone marrow donors. At the time of sampling, every cohort member was nominally healthy, though immune exposures that went unrecorded were likely present. The donor tested CMV seronegative and was one of the 352 seronegative cohort members. A peripheral blood sample was collected from each donor, and TCR beta sequencing was performed on peripheral blood mononuclear cells. The Qiagen DNeasy Blood Extraction Kit was used to extract genomic DNA from the blood cell samples. As concerns this clone: The target of this receptor is not known. No much larger clonotype is one base removed from it; base qualities were not supplied.

The cysteine opens and the phenylalanine closes a CDR3 of 12 amino acids. Of all the DNA, just the CDR3 is kept, 36 bases in frame from base 1. Per the germline V gene, SGHDT is the CDR1 and YYEEEE is the CDR2. Trimming costs V 1 base and J 4 bases, and their ends lie 6 bases apart. The investigation overall reported the following: According to a later genetic analysis, donors in an Asian-associated ancestry cluster had fewer N-insertions in productive TCRs than the approximately 670-donor mean. In both the original and validation cohorts, the classifier was reported to diagnose cytomegalovirus status with high specificity and sensitivity. It was suggested by the authors that the approach could potentially be generalized to other disease states and immunological phenotypes. A further reported finding was that TCR beta sequences accurately predicted the HLA-A and HLA-B alleles for most subjects in the first cohort. Most TCR sequences were observed very rarely across donors, whereas some public TCRs were present in many individuals. A group of highly shared sequence variants was considered likely to be a technical artifact of the sequencing pipeline. An association between a missense DCLRE1C variant and V-gene and J-gene trimming of TCR beta chains was found in a later genetic analysis and replicated in an independent cohort. The study listed around 160 TCR beta chains as associated with cytomegalovirus. In vitro tests confirmed that a few of the cytomegalovirus-associated TCR beta chains recognize cytomegalovirus antigens. Some IMGT-functional V segments, including TRBV6-2 and TRBV6-3, could not be distinguished by the 87-base-pair reads and were therefore excluded. When HLA alleles, especially DR and DQ, strongly co-occurred, attributing TCR associations to individual alleles was difficult. According to a later analysis, TCR association rates differed among HLA loci, with DRB1 alleles showing the most associated TCRs and HLA-C alleles showing the fewest. Because HLA typing was missing for some donors at each locus, association tests included only the typed subset. In this cohort, only TCR beta chains were sequenced, and detectable features were limited by the absence of alpha or paired-chain data. Correlated functional status among segregating V segments might be attributable to linkage disequilibrium, but an unknown experimental factor could not be ruled out. An earlier analysis of approximately 600 of the donors showed that most TCR beta V segments appeared in productive rearrangements either about 87% or about 30% of the time, which broadly matched IMGT annotations. In a later analysis, some 18,000 TCR beta sequences were associated with specific HLA alleles at a false discovery rate of 0.05. In a later analysis, several top co-occurrence clusters were reported to appear linked to parvovirus B19, influenza, CMV and Epstein-Barr virus. A later analysis found that most CMV-associated TCR beta chains appeared HLA-restricted, with HLA associations seemingly driven largely by CMV exposure. Presence/absence analyses assumed roughly uniform sequencing depth across donors, an assumption that may not hold. In a later analysis, HLA-associated TCR beta chains were found to be more clonally expanded and to have lower generation probabilities than equally common non-associated chains. About 17 rarely observed V segments, including chromosome 9 orphons, were excluded from the earlier analysis of almost 600 of the donors because counts were too low. Immune exposure information for the cohort was limited to CMV serostatus.

The protocol used for the library was the immunoSEQ multiplex PCR assay. For the multiplex PCR, a mixture combining 60 forward primers for TCR Vbeta segments and 13 reverse primers for TCR Jbeta segments was used. The CDR3 region of rearranged TCR beta genes was amplified from genomic DNA by a multiplex PCR assay. The amplified TCR beta libraries were sequenced on the Illumina HiSeq System as 87-base-pair reads. From the authors' description of their analysis: In a later analysis, tens of millions of unique TCR beta chains were counted across the approximately 640 repertoires, and roughly 10 million of these chains were shared by at least two donors. A nearest-neighbor algorithm error-corrected the raw reads and collapsed the reads into unique sequences, merging closely related sequences to remove PCR and sequencing errors. To assign V, D and J gene segments, CDR3 sequences were aligned to IMGT reference sequences. For a sequence to be retained, at least a six-nucleotide match to both a V gene segment and a J gene segment was required. A rearrangement counted as productive if the CDR3 had no stop codons and remained in frame with V and J, and every other rearrangement counted as non-productive. CDR3 was defined by IMGT convention, running from the second conserved V-encoded cysteine to the conserved J-encoded phenylalanine. The earlier analysis of a few hundred of the donors excluded sequences that lacked an unambiguous match to a single V gene segment. In an earlier analysis of almost 600 of the donors, a V segment was called functional when productive rearrangements were above 56.7%, and segregating when the standard deviation between donors exceeded 5%. A statistical classification framework was built for diagnosing cytomegalovirus status from the catalog of TCR beta chain sequences. In a later analysis, TCR nucleotide sequences were compared against IMGT/GENE-DB human TR gene sequences so that V and J genes could be assigned. The TCRdist pipeline was used in a later analysis to assign CDR3 sequences and most-parsimonious VDJ recombination scenarios. In a later analysis, every TCR beta chain was defined by the combination of its CDR3 amino acid sequence and its V-gene family, and reads without a unique V-gene family were dropped. As a way to deal with suspected cross-contamination and a sequencing artifact, a later analysis dropped nearly 600 nucleotide sequences that were highly shared and had low generation probability. In a later analysis, a clonal expansion index for each public chain was calculated from normalized within-repertoire ranks of inferred template counts. In a later analysis, generation probabilities were computed with a VDJ recombination model fitted to out-of-frame rearrangements, and the resulting probabilities were checked against IGoR. A later analysis scored TCR-TCR, TCR-HLA and TCR-CMV co-occurrence with hypergeometric tests, applying a repertoire-size bias correction to TCR pairs. To estimate false discovery rates, a later analysis permuted the HLA or CMV assignments 20 times. In a later analysis, co-occurring TCRs were grouped with DBSCAN, and TCRdist sequence similarity was added when clustering was performed within HLA-allele-positive subsets. For co-occurrence clustering, repertoires with fewer than 30,000 or more than 120,000 public chains were excluded, along with five repertoires with anomalous nucleotide sharing. In TCRdb, the immuneACCESS table is reduced to in-frame sequences with V and J assigned. These tables do not hold every clone; where another copy was compared, an unresolved V gene accounts for under half, and the others remain unexplained. V, J and clone size are taken as reported in that table, and D and trimming were inferred from the DNA itself. Here the sample has roughly 140,000 clones; roughly 80% occur a single time. Of the sample, less than 1.5% is held by the ten largest clones.

Sequences were obtained from PBMCs. The receptor comes from a female donor in good health and CMV-seronegative. The chain is made from TRBV5-6 and TRBJ2-7; possibly the D gene is TRBD1, per 5 matching bases. The CDR3: CASSLSGYEQYF. The sequenced DNA is TGTGCCAGCAGCTTGTCAGGGTACGAGCAGTACTTC.